These T cell receptor beta chains were read from a single sample in a study of T-cell reconstitution after alpha-beta-depleted transplantation in children. TCRdb re-analysed the PCR reads in MiXCR, keeping a single row per CDR3 protein. The table lists over 200,000 distinct CDR3 sequences, about a tenth of them singletons. The sample was PBMCs, taken before TCRalphabeta/CD19-depleted stem cell transplant. All receptors come from a child younger than two with acute myeloid leukemia, due to receive a stem cell transplant. CDR3s leave out the opening cysteine and the closing phenylalanine or tryptophan.

V gene	J gene	CDR3 protein
TRBV7-9	TRBJ1-1	ASGMNTEAF
TRBV4-1	TRBJ1-2	ASGGRGGAGNYGYT
TRBV5-1	TRBJ1-6	ASSLGGQPRESPLH
TRBV6-2/TRBV6-3	TRBJ2-7	ASADPYEQY
TRBV28	TRBJ2-1	ASSPDLGNEQF
TRBV28	TRBJ1-4	ASSLSGTNEKLF
TRBV6-2/TRBV6-3	TRBJ2-1	ASSWTGLYNEQF
TRBV20-1	TRBJ2-7	SASHRAEQY
TRBV20-1	TRBJ2-1	SASGGWGEQF
TRBV5-1	TRBJ1-1	ASSLGLNTEAF
TRBV27	TRBJ2-1	ASYSGAGSYNEQF
TRBV20-1	TRBJ1-5	SARPRRMGSLYQPQH
TRBV5-1	TRBJ2-2	ASSLDVGYTGELF
TRBV7-9	TRBJ2-2	ASSLGPTNTGELF
TRBV7-1	TRBJ1-6	AMSSGNYNSPLH
TRBV7-2	TRBJ2-1	ASLTGTLNEQF
TRBV18	TRBJ2-5	ASSLRVGGTQY
TRBV7-9	TRBJ2-7	ASSFLAGWGEQY
TRBV12-3/TRBV12-4	TRBJ2-2	ASSLQGLAGELF